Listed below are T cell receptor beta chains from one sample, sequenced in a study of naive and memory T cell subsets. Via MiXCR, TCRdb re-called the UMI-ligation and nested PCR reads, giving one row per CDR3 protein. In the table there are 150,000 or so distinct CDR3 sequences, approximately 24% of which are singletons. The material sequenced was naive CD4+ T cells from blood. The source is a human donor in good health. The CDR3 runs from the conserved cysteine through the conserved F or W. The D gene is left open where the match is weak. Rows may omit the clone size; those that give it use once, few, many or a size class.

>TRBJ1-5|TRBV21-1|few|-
TGTGCCGTGGGGAATCAGCCCCAGCATTTT
CAVGNQPQHF
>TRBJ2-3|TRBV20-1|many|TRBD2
TGCAGTGCTAGTTTTGGGCTAGCGGGAGTGTTCGCCGTGCCCGATACGCAGTATTTT
CSASFGLAGVFAVPDTQYF
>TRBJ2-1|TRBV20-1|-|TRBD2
TGCAGTGCTAGAGCGAGAGGGACTAGCGGGTACAATGAGCAGTTCTTC
CSARARGTSGYNEQFF
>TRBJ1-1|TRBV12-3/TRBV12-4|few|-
TGTGCCAGCAGATGGGGTAGCACTGAAGCTTTCTTT
CASRWGSTEAFF
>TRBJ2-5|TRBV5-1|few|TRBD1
TGCGCCAGCAGCCACCGGACAGGGAGTGAGACCCAGTACTTC
CASSHRTGSETQYF
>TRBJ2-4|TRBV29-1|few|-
TGCAGCGTTGAAAAACAAACCAAAAACATTCAGTACTTC
CSVEKQTKNIQYF
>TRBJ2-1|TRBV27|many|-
TGTGCCAGCAGTTTTCAGTTCTCCTACAATGAGCAGTTCTTC
CASSFQFSYNEQFF
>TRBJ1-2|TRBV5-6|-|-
TGTGCCAGCAGTGAATACAGGGCGGCTGGCTACACCTTC
CASSEYRAAGYTF
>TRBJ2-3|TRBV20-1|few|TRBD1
TGCAGTGTAGATTTCTTGGACACAGGGGGTCGCACAGATACGCAGTATTTT
CSVDFLDTGGRTDTQYF
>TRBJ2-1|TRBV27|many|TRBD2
TGTGCCAGCAGTTCACTAGCGGGAGTTGAGCAGTTCTTC
CASSSLAGVEQFF
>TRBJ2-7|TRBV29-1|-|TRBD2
TGCAGCGTCGTCCCCTTGGCGGGAGGCTTCAACGGGCAGTACTTC
CSVVPLAGGFNGQYF
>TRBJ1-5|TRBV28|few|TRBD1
TGTGCCAGCAGCTCGGACAGGGTTGACCAGCCCCAGCATTTT
CASSSDRVDQPQHF
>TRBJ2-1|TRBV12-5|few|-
TGTGCTAGTGCCAGAGAGCTGATCAATGAGCAGTTCTTC
CASARELINEQFF
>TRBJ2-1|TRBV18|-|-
TGTGCCAGCTCAGCCCGACGGAACATTGCCGATGAGCAGTTCTTC
CASSARRNIADEQFF
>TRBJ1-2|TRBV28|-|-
TGTGCCAGCAGTTCGGGGGCCGCCTATGGCTACACCTTC
CASSSGAAYGYTF
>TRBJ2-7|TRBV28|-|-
TGTGCCAGCAACGCGGGTTCGATCTACGAGCAGTACTTC
CASNAGSIYEQYF
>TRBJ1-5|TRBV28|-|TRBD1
TGTGCCAGCAGGCCGGGACAGGGTCAGCCCCAGCATTTT
CASRPGQGQPQHF
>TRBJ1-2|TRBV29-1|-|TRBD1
TGCAGCGTAGCCGGGACAGGAACGCTCCACATTAACTATGGCTACACCTTC
CSVAGTGTLHINYGYTF
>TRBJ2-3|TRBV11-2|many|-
TGTGCCAGCGGAATTGTGACAGTTTCAGATACGCAGTATTTT
CASGIVTVSDTQYF
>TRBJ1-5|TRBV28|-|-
TGTGCCAGCAGCTCCCATCAGGGAGTCGGTCAGCCCCAGCATTTT
CASSSHQGVGQPQHF
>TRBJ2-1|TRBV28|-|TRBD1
TGTGCCAGCAGCCAGACAGGGCTTGAGCAGTTCTTC
CASSQTGLEQFF
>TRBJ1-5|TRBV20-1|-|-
TGCAGTGCTAGTGACCCCTCCGGGGCCTATGATCAGCCCCAGCATTTT
CSASDPSGAYDQPQHF
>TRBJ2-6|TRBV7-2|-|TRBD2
TGTGCCAGCAGTCGGACTAGCGGGAGGGGATCTGGGGCCAACGTCCTGACTTTC
CASSRTSGRGSGANVLTF
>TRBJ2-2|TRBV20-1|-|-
TGCAGTGCTAGAGATAACGCGAACACCGGGGAGCTGTTTTTT
CSARDNANTGELFF
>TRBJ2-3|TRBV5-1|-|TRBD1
TGCGCCAGCACCAGACAGGGAAGTACAGATACGCAGTATTTT
CASTRQGSTDTQYF
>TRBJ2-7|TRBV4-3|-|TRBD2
TGCGCCAGCAGCCAAGATGGAGCGGGGTCCTACGAGCAGTACTTC
CASSQDGAGSYEQYF
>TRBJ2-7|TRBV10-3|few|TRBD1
TGTGCCATTGTACCGGGACAGGGAAGTGGCGAGCAGTACTTC
CAIVPGQGSGEQYF
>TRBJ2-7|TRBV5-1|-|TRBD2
TGCGCCAGCAGCTTGGCCCTGACTAGCGGGGCCTCCTACGAGCAGTACTTC
CASSLALTSGASYEQYF
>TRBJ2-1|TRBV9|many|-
TGTGCCAGCAGCTTCCGCGTCAACGCCTACAATGAGCAGTTCTTC
CASSFRVNAYNEQFF
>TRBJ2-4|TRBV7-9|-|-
TGTGCCAGCGAGGGGGAAAACATTCAGTACTTC
CASEGENIQYF
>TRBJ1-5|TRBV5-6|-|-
TGTGCCAGCAGCCCCTGGGGGGAGCAGCCCCAGCATTTT
CASSPWGEQPQHF
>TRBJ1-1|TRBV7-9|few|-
TGTGCCCTCCGGGGGAACACTGAAGCTTTCTTT
CALRGNTEAFF
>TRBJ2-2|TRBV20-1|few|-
TGCAGTGCCAACACGGGCAGTAAGCTGTTTTTT
CSANTGSKLFF
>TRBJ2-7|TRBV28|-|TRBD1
TGTGCCAGCGGGACAGGGTCCCTCTCCTCCTACGAGCAGTACTTC
CASGTGSLSSYEQYF
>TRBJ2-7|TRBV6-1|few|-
TGTGCCAGCAGTGGCCCAGGCGAGCAGTACTTC
CASSGPGEQYF
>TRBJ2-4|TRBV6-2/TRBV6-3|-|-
TGTGCCAGCAGTTACGCGGGGGCGGCCAAAAACATTCAGTACTTC
CASSYAGAAKNIQYF
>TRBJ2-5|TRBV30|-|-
TGTGCCTGGAGTGTACCTAATGGATGGACTGAGACCCAGTACTTC
CAWSVPNGWTETQYF
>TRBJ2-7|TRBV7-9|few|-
TGTGCCAGCAGTAAAGAAGAGCGGGCTTACGAGCAGTACTTC
CASSKEERAYEQYF
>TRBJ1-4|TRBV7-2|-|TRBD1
TGTGCCAGCAGCTGGGGACAGGGATACGAAAAACTGTTTTTT
CASSWGQGYEKLFF
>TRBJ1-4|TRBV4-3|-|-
TGCGCCAGCAGCCAAGAGAGGAGTGCAACTAATGAAAAACTGTTTTTT
CASSQERSATNEKLFF
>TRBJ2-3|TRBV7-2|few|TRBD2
TGTGCCAGCAGCCCACTAGCGGGACTTCCCCCAGATACGCAGTATTTT
CASSPLAGLPPDTQYF
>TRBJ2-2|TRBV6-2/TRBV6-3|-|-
TGTGCCAGCAGTCGAACCACCGGGGAGCTGTTTTTT
CASSRTTGELFF
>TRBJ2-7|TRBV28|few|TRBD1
TGTGCCAGCAGTTTACCAGCGACAGGGATTCACGAGCAGTACTTC
CASSLPATGIHEQYF
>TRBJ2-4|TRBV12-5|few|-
TGTGCTAGTGGTTTGGTCTCGGCTAGCGCGAACATTCAGTACTTC
CASGLVSASANIQYF
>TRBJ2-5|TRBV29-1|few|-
TGCAGCGTTGACCCAGGGGGGGCTGGGAAGACCCAGTACTTC
CSVDPGGAGKTQYF
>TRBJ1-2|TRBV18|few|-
TGTGCCAGCTCACCACCGGGGGCAGACTATGGCTACACCTTC
CASSPPGADYGYTF
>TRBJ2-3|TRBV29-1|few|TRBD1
TGCAGCGCCCAGACAGGGAAGAGGGCAGATACGCAGTATTTT
CSAQTGKRADTQYF
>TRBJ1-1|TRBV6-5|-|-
TGTGCCAGCAGTAGGACGCTTGCGAACACTGAAGCTTTCTTT
CASSRTLANTEAFF
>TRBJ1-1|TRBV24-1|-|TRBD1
TGTGCCACCAGTGAGGGGACAGGGTCGTCGTCCACTGAAGCTTTCTTT
CATSEGTGSSSTEAFF